Below, 11 T cell receptor beta chains from the same sample are listed, as sequenced in a study of cytomegalovirus exposure and HLA in healthy donors. PCR was performed using 60 Vbeta and 13 Jbeta primers. The table came from immunoSEQ multiplex PCR; TCRdb's copy has only in-frame clones and leaves some out. The data contain over 150,000 clones, around three quarters of them singletons. Input material: PBMCs. These receptors originate from a woman aged 50 to 60 in good health and CMV-seropositive.

This clone was picked up one time. The chain joins TRBV5-1 to TRBJ2-1; tentatively, D is TRBD2 (6 bases). The CDR3 is 14 amino acids. V was cut by 1 base and J by 7 bases, with 12 bases left in between. Germline loops: CDR1 SGHRS, CDR2 YFSETQ. The CDR3 DNA is TGCGCCAGCAGCTTGTATCCAGGGACTAATGAGCAGTTCTTC. The encoded protein is CASSLYPGTNEQFF.

This clone is a singleton in its sample. The chain combines TRBV6-5 with TRBJ1-2, with 7 nucleotides matching TRBD1. Germline trimming cut 6 bases from V and 7 bases from J; bases unmatched to any gene: 8. This CDR3 has 13 amino acids. Germline assignment: CDR1 MNHEY and CDR2 SVGAGI. In DNA, the CDR3 is TGTGCCAGCAGCGCCGGGACAGCGGCTGGCTACACCTTC. Translated, it gives CASSAGTAAGYTF.

A single count supports this clone. The rearrangement joins TRBV30 to TRBJ1-5; D may be TRBD1 (5 bases). Germline CDR1 GTSNPN, CDR2 SVGIG (reference sequence). This CDR3 has 13 amino acids. Trimming took 1 base from V and 3 from J, leaving 7 bases between them. As DNA, the CDR3 is TGTGCCTGGAGTGACAGGCCCAATCAGCCCCAGCATTTT. Protein: CAWSDRPNQPQHF.

The chain employs TRBV6-6 and TRBJ2-1; TRBD2 aligns across 15 bases. Germline V gene data show CDR1 as MNHNY and CDR2 as SVGAGI (reference sequence). V gave up 6 bases and J gave up 7 bases; unmatched junction bases: 4. There are 15 residues in the CDR3. The CDR3 DNA is TGTGCCAGCAGACTCGGGACTAGCGGGGGGAATGAGCAGTTCTTC. It specifies CASRLGTSGGNEQFF.

This chain joins TRBV19 and TRBJ1-5; 7 bases are a match to TRBD1. There are 13 residues in the CDR3. Germline V CDR1 and CDR2: LNHDA, SQIVND (reference sequence). V lost 9 bases to trimming and J lost 4 bases; unmatched junction nucleotides: 6. The CDR3 DNA reads TGTGCCAGCAGGGGACAGTTTAATCAGCCCCAGCATTTT. Translating gives CASRGQFNQPQHF.

This clone was recorded a few times. The V and J genes are TRBV5-4 and TRBJ2-3; perhaps TRBD1 as D (7 bases). The CDR3 extends over 16 amino acids. In germline, CDR1 is SGHNT, CDR2 YYREEE (reference sequence). Between the trimmed V and J ends, which lost 4 bases and 6 bases, there was a span of 21 bases. CDR3 sequence: CASSPFETGAGDTQYF. The CDR3 coding sequence is TGTGCCAGCAGCCCCTTCGAAACAGGGGCGGGGGATACGCAGTATTTT.

As DNA, the CDR3 is TGTGCCTGGAGTAGGGACACCCCGTCCTACGAGCAGTACTTC. Translated, it gives CAWSRDTPSYEQYF. This chain joins TRBV30 and TRBJ2-7; weak D call: TRBD1 (6 bases). Germline loops: CDR1 GTSNPN, CDR2 SVGIG (reference sequence). This CDR3 spans 14 amino acids. V dropped 2 bases and J dropped 1 base, with 12 bases sitting between them.

The V call is TRBV7-8, the J call TRBJ2-7, with D perhaps matching TRBD2 (6 bases). The germline CDR1 and CDR2 sequences are SGHVS and FQNEAQ. Trimming pared 1 base from V and 3 bases from J, leaving 10 bases between. This CDR3 comprises 14 residues. The DNA of the CDR3 is TGTGCCAGCAGCTTAGGGCGGGAACGCTACGAGCAGTACTTC. The encoded protein is CASSLGRERYEQYF.

A note on this clone: An end of the junction does not agree with germline; a read error may underlie this. The rearrangement joins TRBV7-9 to TRBJ2-1; TRBD2 agrees at 7 bases. The CDR3 sequence is 15 residues long. In germline, CDR1 is SEHNR, CDR2 FQNEAQ (reference sequence). Here the CDR3 reads CSSSPHGTTSNEQFF. The DNA of the CDR3 is TGTTCCAGCAGCCCCCACGGGACTACTTCCAATGAGCAGTTCTTC.

The CDR3 bases are TGTGCCAGCACCCTGGGGGCCACCGGGGAGCTGTTTTTT. This gives the protein CASTLGATGELFF. The chain is built from TRBV7-2 and TRBJ2-2, with TRBD1 as a possible D gene (6 bases). The length of the CDR3 is 13 residues. Germline V gene data show CDR1 as SGHTA and CDR2 as FQGNSA. V shed 7 bases and J shed 4 bases, with 10 bases lying between them.

The chain uses TRBV29-1 and TRBJ2-2; 7 bases fit TRBD1. The V gene's germline CDR1 is SQVTM and CDR2 ANQGSEA. There are 15 residues in the CDR3. V was pared by 6 bases and J by 1 base, with 8 bases of the junction left unmatched. Written as DNA, the CDR3 is TGCAGCGTCTCGGGACAGCCTATGAACACCGGGGAGCTGTTTTTT. It translates to CSVSGQPMNTGELFF.